This T cell receptor (beta chain) stems from a study of control samples from healthy donors and cancer patients (dated by TCRdb to 2019 to 2021). The CDR3 holds 15 amino acids from the cysteine to the phenylalanine. Only the CDR3 part of the read is kept: 45 bases, read in frame from the first base. Sequences SNHLY (CDR1) and FYNNEI (CDR2) are obtained from the germline V gene. V is cut by 7 bases and J by 0 bases, and the space between the germline ends is 10 bases. Preparation of the library involved the immunoSEQ multiplex PCR assay. This is the immuneACCESS table as TCRdb keeps it, with only in-frame sequences that have V and J called. A part of the clones is gone; compared with another copy, unresolved V genes explain less than half, and the rest is unexplained. This sample gives about 100,000 clones in total; around 89% of them show up just once. The ten biggest clones cover about 7.8% of the sample.

With regard to this clone: Its cognate antigen has yet to be identified. No much larger clone is present one base from it, and per-base qualities are unavailable.

The sample taken for sequencing was blood. This clonotype was obtained from a man aged 30-40 years in good health. The rearranged chain carries TRBV2 and TRBJ1-6; the best D guess is TRBD1, with 6 bases matching. The DNA sequence reads TGTGCCAGCATCAAAGGGGGCTCCTATAATTCACCCCTCCACTTT. Translated, this gives CASIKGGSYNSPLHF.